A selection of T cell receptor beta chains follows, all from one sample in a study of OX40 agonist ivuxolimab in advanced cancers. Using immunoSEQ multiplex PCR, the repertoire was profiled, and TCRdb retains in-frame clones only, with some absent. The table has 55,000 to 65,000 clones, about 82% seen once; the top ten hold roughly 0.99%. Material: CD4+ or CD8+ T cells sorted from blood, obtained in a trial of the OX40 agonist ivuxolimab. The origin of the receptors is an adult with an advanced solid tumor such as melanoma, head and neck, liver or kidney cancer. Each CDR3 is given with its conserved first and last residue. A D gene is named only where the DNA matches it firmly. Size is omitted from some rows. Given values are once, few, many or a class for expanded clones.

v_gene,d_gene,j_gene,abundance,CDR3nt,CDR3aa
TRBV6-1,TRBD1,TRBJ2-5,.,TGTGCCAGCAGTGCGGGGACAGCGGTCGGGGAGACCCAGTACTTC,CASSAGTAVGETQYF
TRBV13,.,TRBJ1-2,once,TGTGCCAGCAGCTTGACGGGTGGGGCCGGGAAGTATGGCTACACCTTC,CASSLTGGAGKYGYTF
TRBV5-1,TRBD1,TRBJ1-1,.,TGCGCCAGCAGCCGGACAGGGGGTCTGGGGAACACTGAAGCTTTCTTT,CASSRTGGLGNTEAFF
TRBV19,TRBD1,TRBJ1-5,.,TGTGCCAGTAGACATCAGGGGGCTGGTCCCCAGCATTTT,CASRHQGAGPQHF
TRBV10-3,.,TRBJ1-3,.,TGTGCCATCAGTGACTCAAAACAGGCGATCTCTGGAAACACCATATATTTT,CAISDSKQAISGNTIYF
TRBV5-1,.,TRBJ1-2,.,TGCGCCAGCAGAAGAGACAGTACCTATGGCTACACCTTC,CASRRDSTYGYTF
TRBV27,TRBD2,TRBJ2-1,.,TGTGCCAGCGGGAAGCGTAGCGGGGCGTACAATGAGCAGTTCTTC,CASGKRSGAYNEQFF
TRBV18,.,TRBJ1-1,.,TGTGCCAGCTCATCTGACCTCCCTAAGGGAGCTTTCTTT,CASSSDLPKGAFF
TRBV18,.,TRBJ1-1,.,TGTGCCAGCTCACCCCGGGGGGCGGGGGAAGCTTTCTTT,CASSPRGAGEAFF
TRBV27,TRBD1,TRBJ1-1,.,TGTGCCAGCAGTAAGAAGGACAGGTTTGAAGCTTTCTTT,CASSKKDRFEAFF
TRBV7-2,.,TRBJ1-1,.,TGTGCCAGCAGCTCCCAAGGGTTGAGGTTCGAAGCTTTCTTT,CASSSQGLRFEAFF
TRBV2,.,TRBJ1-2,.,TGTGCCAGCAGAGATATTTACAGGGAGGGCGGCTACACCTTC,CASRDIYREGGYTF
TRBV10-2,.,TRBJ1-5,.,TGCGCCAGCAGTGACGCTAGAGGGGATCAGCCCCAGCATTTT,CASSDARGDQPQHF
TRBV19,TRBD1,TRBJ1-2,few,TGTGCCAGTAGGGAATTTACCGGGACAGTCGCGGCCTACACCTTC,CASREFTGTVAAYTF
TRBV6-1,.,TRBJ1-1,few,TGTGCCAGCAGTAAGGAGATCTACATAGTCGCTTTCTTT,CASSKEIYIVAFF
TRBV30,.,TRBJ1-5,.,TGTGCCTGGGGAGAGTTAACGTCCCAGCATTTT,CAWGELTSQHF
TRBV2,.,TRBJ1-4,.,TGTGCCAGCAGTGGGCCCCGGGGTAATGAAAAACTGTTTTTT,CASSGPRGNEKLFF
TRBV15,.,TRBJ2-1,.,TGTGCCACCAGGAGCCAAGCGGAGATCTCCTACAATGAGCAGTTCTTC,CATRSQAEISYNEQFF